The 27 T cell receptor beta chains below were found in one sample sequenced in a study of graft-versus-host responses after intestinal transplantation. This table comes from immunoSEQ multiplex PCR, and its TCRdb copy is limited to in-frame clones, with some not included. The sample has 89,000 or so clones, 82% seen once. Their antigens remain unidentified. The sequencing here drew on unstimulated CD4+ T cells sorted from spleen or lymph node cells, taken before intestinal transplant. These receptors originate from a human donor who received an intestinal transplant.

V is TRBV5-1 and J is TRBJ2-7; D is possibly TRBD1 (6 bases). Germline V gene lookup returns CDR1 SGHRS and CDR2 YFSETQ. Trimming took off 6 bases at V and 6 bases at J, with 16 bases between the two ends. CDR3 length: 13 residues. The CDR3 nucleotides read TGCGCCAGCAACAGGGTGGGTCGACCCGAGCAGTACTTC. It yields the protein CASNRVGRPEQYF.

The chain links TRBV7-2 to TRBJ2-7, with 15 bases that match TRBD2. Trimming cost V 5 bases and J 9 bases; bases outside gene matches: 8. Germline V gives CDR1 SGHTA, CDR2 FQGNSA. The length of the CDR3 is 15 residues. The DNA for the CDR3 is TGTGCCAGCAGCCCGCCGGGACTAGCGGGGGGCGGGCAGTACTTC. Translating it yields CASSPPGLAGGGQYF.

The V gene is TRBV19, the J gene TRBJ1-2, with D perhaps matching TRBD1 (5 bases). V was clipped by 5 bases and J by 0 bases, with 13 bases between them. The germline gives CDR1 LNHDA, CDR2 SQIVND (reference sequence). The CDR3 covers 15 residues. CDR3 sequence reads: CASSSPTAANYGYTF. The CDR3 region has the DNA TGTGCCAGTAGTTCCCCGACAGCTGCTAACTATGGCTACACCTTC.

The CDR3 sequence is CASGWAGRGSNQPQHF. The CDR3 DNA reads as TGTGCTAGTGGTTGGGCAGGCCGGGGTAGCAATCAGCCCCAGCATTTT. The chain combines TRBV12-5 with TRBJ1-5, with no clear D. Per the germline V gene, CDR1 is LGHNT and CDR2 is FRNRAP. V was cut by 4 bases and J by 0 bases, with 13 bases left in between. The CDR3 runs to 16 residues.

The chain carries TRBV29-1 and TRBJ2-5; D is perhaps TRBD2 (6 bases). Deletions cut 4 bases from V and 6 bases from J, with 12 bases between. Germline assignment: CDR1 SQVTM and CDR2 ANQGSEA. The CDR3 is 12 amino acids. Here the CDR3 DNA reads TGCAGCGTTGGAGGGACTGGCAAGACCCAGTACTTC. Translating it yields CSVGGTGKTQYF.

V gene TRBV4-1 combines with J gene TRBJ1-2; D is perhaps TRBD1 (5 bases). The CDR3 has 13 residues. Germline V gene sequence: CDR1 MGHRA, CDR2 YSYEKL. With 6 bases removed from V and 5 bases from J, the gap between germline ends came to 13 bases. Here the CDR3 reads CASSPDRLYGYTF. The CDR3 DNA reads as TGCGCCAGCAGTCCCGACAGACTTTATGGCTACACCTTC.

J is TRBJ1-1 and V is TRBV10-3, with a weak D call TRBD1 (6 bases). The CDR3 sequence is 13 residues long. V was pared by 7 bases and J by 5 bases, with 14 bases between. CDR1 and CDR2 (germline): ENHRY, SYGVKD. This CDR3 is CAITSAGVTEAFF. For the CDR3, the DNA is TGTGCCATCACATCGGCAGGGGTGACTGAAGCTTTCTTT.

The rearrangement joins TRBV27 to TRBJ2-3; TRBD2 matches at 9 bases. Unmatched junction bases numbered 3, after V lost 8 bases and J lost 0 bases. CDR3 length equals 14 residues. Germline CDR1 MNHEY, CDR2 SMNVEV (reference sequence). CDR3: CASRLADSTDTQYF. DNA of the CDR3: TGTGCCAGCCGACTAGCGGACAGCACAGATACGCAGTATTTT.

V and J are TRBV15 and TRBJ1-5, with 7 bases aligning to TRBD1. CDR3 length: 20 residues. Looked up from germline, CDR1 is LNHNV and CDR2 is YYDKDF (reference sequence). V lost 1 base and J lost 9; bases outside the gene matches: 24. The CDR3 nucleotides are TGTGCCACCAGCAGAGGGGTTTCAGACAGGGACGGAAGAAGGGGACTGCCCCAGCATTTT. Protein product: CATSRGVSDRDGRRGLPQHF.

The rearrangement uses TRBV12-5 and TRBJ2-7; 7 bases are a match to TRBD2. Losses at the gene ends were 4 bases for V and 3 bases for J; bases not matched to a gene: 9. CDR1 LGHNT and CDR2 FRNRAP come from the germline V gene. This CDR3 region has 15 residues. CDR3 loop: CASGSAPSGHYEQYF. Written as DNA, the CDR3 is TGTGCTAGTGGTTCCGCCCCTAGCGGTCACTACGAGCAGTACTTC.

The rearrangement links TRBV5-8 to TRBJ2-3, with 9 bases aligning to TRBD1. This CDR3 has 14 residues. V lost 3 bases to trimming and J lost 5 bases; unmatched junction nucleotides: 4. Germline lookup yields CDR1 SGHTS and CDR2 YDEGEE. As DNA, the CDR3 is TGTGCCAGCAGCTGGGAGACAGGGGGAGATACGCAGTATTTT. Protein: CASSWETGGDTQYF.

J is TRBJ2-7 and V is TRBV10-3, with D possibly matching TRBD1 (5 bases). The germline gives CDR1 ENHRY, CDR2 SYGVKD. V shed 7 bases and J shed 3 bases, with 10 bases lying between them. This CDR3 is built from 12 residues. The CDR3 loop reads CAIKGDSYEQYF. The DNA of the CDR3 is TGTGCCATCAAGGGTGACAGCTACGAGCAGTACTTC.

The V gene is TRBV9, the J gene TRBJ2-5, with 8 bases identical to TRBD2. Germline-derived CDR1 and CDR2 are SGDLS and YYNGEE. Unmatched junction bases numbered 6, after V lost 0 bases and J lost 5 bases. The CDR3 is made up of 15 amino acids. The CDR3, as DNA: TGTGCCAGCAGCGTAGACCGGGAGGGCGCGGAGACCCAGTACTTC. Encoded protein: CASSVDREGAETQYF. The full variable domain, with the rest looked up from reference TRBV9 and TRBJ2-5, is DSGVTQTPKHLITATGQRVTLRCSPRSGDLSVYWYQQSLDQGLQFLIQYYNGEERAKGNILERFSAQQFPDLHSELNLSSLELGDSALYFCASSVDREGAETQYFGPGTRLLVL.

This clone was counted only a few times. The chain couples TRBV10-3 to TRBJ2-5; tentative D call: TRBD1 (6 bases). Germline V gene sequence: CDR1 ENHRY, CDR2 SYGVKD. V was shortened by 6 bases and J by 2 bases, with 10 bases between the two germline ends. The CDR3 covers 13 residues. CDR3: CAISFGQQETQYF. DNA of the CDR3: TGTGCCATCAGCTTCGGACAGCAAGAGACCCAGTACTTC.

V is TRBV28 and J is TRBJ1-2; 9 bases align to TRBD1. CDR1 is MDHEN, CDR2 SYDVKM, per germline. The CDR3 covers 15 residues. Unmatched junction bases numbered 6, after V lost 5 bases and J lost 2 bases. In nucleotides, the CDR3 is TGTGCCAGCAGTACCAGCGGGACAGGGAACTATGGCTACACCTTC. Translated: CASSTSGTGNYGYTF.

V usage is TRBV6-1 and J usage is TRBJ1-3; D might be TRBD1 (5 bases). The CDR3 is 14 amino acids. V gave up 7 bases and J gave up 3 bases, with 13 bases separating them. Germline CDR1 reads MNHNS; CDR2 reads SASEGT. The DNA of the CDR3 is TGTGCCAGCACCCTGGGACTCTTTGGAAACACCATATATTTT. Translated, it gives CASTLGLFGNTIYF.

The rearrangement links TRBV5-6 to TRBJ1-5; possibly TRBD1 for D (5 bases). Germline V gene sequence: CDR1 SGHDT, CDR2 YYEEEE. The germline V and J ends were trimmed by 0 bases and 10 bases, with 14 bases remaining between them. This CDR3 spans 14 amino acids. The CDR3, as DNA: TGTGCCAGCAGCTTGGCGGCTGGGACTGGACCCCAGCATTTT. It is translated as CASSLAAGTGPQHF.

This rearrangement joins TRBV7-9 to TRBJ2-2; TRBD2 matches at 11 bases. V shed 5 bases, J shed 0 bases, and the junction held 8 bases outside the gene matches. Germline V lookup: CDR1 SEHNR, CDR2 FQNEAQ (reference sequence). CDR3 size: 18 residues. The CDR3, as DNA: TGTGCCAGCAGCGCCGGGACTAGCGGAAGAACGAACACCGGGGAGCTGTTTTTT. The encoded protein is CASSAGTSGRTNTGELFF.

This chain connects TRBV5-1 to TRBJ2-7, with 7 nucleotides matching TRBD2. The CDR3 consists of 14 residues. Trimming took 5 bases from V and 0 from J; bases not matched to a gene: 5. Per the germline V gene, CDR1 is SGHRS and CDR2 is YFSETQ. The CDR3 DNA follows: TGCGCCAGCAGTTCCAGCGGGACCTCCTACGAGCAGTACTTC. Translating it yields CASSSSGTSYEQYF.

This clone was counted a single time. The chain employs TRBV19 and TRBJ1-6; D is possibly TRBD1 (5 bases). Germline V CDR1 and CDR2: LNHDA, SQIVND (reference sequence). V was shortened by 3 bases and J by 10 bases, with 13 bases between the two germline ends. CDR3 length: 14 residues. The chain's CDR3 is CASSMRGLGSPLHF. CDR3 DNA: TGTGCCAGTAGTATGAGGGGACTCGGATCACCCCTCCACTTT. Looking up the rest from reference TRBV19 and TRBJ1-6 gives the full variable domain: DGGITQSPKYLFRKEGQNVTLSCEQNLNHDAMYWYRQDPGQGLRLIYYSQIVNDFQKGDIAEGYSVSREKKESFPLTVTSAQKNPTAFYLCASSMRGLGSPLHFGNGTRLTVT.

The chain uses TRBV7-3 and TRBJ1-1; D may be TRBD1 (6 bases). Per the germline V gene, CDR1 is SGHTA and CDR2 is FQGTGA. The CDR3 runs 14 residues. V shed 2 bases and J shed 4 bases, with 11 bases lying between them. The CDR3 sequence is CASSLRGAGTEAFF. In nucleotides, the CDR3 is TGTGCCAGCAGCTTACGGGGGGCCGGCACTGAAGCTTTCTTT.

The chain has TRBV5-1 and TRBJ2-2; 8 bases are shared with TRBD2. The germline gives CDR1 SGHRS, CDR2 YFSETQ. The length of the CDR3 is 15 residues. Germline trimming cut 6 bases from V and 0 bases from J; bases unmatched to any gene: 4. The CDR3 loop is CASNRGGANTGELFF. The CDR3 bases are TGCGCCAGCAATCGGGGGGGGGCGAACACCGGGGAGCTGTTTTTT.

The CDR3 DNA follows: TGTGCCACCGGGACAGGGTACAACAATGAGCAGTTCTTC. Translated: CATGTGYNNEQFF. V usage is TRBV28 and J usage is TRBJ2-1; 9 bases are shared with TRBD1. CDR3 size: 13 residues. The V gene's germline CDR1 is MDHEN and CDR2 SYDVKM. V lost 10 bases to trimming and J lost 5 bases; unmatched junction nucleotides: 6.

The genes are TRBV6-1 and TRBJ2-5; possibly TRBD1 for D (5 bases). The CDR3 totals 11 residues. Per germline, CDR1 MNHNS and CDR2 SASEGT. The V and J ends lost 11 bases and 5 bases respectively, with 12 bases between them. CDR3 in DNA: TGTGCCGGTAGGGGCTTGGAGACCCAGTACTTC. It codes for CAGRGLETQYF.

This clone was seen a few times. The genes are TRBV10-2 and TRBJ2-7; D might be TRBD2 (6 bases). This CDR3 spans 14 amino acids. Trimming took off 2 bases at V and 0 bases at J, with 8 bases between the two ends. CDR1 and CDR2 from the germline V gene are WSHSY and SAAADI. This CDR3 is CASSEAGTSYEQYF. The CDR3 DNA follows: TGCGCCAGCAGTGAGGCGGGGACCTCCTACGAGCAGTACTTC.

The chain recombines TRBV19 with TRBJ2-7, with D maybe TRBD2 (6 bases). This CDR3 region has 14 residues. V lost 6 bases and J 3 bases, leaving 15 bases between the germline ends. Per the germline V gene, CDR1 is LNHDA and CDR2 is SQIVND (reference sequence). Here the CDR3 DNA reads TGTGCCAGTAGGAGGACGGGGGAGGACTACGAGCAGTACTTC. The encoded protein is CASRRTGEDYEQYF.

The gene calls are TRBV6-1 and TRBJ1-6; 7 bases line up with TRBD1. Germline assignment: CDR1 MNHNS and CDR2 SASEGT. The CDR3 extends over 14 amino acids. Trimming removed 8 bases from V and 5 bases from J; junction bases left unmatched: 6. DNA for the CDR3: TGTGCCAGCCAGACAGGGTCTCATAATTCACCCCTCCACTTT. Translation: CASQTGSHNSPLHF.